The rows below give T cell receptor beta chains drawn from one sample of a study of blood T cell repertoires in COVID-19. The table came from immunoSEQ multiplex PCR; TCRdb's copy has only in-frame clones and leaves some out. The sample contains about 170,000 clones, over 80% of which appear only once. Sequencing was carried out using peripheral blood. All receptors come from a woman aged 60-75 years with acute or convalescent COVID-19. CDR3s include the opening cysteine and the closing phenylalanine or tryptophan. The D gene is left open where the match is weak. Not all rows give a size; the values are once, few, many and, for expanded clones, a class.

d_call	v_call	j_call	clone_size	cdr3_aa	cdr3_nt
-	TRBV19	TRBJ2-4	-	CARKRAVESGDKNIQYF	TGTGCCAGGAAGAGGGCTGTGGAGTCTGGGGACAAAAACATTCAGTACTTC
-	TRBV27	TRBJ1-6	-	CASSFMGGQRSSYNSPLHF	TGTGCCAGCAGTTTTATGGGCGGACAGAGGAGCTCCTATAATTCACCCCTCCACTTT
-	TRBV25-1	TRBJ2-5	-	CASSESGQGGPKETQYF	TGTGCCAGCAGTGAATCCGGACAGGGAGGGCCTAAAGAGACCCAGTACTTC
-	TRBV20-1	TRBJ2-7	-	CSATETVLYEQYF	TGCAGTGCTACTGAGACAGTTCTTTACGAGCAGTACTTC
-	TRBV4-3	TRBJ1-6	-	CASSQDGMDSSYNSPLHF	TGCGCCAGCAGCCAAGATGGAATGGACAGCTCCTATAATTCACCCCTCCACTTT
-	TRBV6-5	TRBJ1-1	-	CASPGQNTEAFF	TGTGCCAGCCCAGGACAGAACACTGAAGCTTTCTTT
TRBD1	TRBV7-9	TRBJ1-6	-	CASSRLGQGGSPLHF	TGTGCCAGCAGCCGCCTCGGACAGGGGGGATCACCCCTCCACTTT
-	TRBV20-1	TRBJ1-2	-	CSARMSYGYTF	TGCAGTGCTAGAATGAGCTATGGCTACACCTTC
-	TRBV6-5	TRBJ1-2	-	CASRSPGTNYGYTF	TGTGCCAGCAGGTCCCCCGGGACAAACTATGGCTACACCTTC
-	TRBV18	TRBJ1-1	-	CASSPPARGPEAFF	TGTGCCAGCTCACCCCCGGCCAGGGGACCTGAAGCTTTCTTT
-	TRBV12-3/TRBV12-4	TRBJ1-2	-	CASSLDGGAGYTF	TGTGCCAGCAGTTTAGATGGGGGGGCCGGCTACACCTTC
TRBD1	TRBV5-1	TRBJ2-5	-	CASRGQSPGRETQYF	TGCGCCAGCAGGGGACAGTCCCCAGGGAGAGAGACCCAGTACTTC
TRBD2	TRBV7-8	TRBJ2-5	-	CASSLAGGTQYF	TGTGCCAGCAGCCTCGCGGGGGGGACCCAGTACTTC
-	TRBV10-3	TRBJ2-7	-	CAISESDRGFRWAPEQYF	TGTGCCATCAGTGAGTCGGACCGGGGGTTCAGATGGGCGCCCGAGCAGTACTTC
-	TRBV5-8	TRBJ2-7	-	CASSTPGHRYEQYF	TGTGCCAGCAGCACCCCGGGACACCGCTACGAGCAGTACTTC
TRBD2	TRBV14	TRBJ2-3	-	CASSQESSGGLRDTQYF	TGTGCCAGCAGCCAAGAGTCTAGCGGGGGGCTCAGAGATACGCAGTATTTT
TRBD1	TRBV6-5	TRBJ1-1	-	CASSRGQGGTEAFF	TGTGCCAGCAGCCGAGGACAGGGCGGTACTGAAGCTTTCTTT
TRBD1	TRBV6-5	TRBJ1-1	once	CASSKVQGAHTEAFF	TGTGCCAGCAGTAAGGTACAGGGGGCCCACACTGAAGCTTTCTTT
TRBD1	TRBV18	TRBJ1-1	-	CASLPVQGVTEAFF	TGTGCCAGCTTACCGGTACAGGGGGTCACTGAAGCTTTCTTT
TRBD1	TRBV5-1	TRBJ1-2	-	CASSLEGTGVGYTF	TGCGCCAGCAGCTTGGAGGGGACAGGGGTTGGCTACACCTTC
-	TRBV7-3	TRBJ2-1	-	CASSSSGRGQAEQFF	TGTGCCAGCAGCTCCTCGGGGCGGGGGCAGGCTGAGCAGTTCTTC
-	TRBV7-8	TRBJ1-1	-	CASSLQDSNTEAFF	TGTGCCAGCAGCTTGCAGGATTCGAACACTGAAGCTTTCTTT
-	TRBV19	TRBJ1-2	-	CASLGPYYGYTF	TGTGCCAGTTTGGGCCCTTACTATGGCTACACCTTC
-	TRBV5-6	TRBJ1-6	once	CASSIKQGRVNSPLHF	TGTGCCAGCAGCATCAAACAGGGCCGGGTTAATTCACCCCTCCACTTT
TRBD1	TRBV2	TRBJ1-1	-	CASPGQGMNTEAFF	TGTGCCAGCCCTGGACAGGGGATGAACACTGAAGCTTTCTTT
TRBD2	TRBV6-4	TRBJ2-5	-	CASSSLGAGVGETQYF	TGTGCCAGCAGTTCTCTCGGAGCGGGGGTGGGGGAGACCCAGTACTTC
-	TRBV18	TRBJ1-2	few	CATTVQGSSYGYTF	TGTGCCACCACAGTCCAGGGAAGCAGCTATGGCTACACCTTC
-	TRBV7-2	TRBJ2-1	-	CASSSQGGDEQFF	TGTGCCAGCAGCAGTCAGGGTGGAGATGAGCAGTTCTTC
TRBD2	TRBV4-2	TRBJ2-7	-	CASSQPGTSGTEQYF	TGTGCCAGCAGCCAGCCCGGGACTAGCGGAACCGAGCAGTACTTC
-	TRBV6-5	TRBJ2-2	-	CASSYVAAGELFF	TGTGCCAGCAGTTACGTAGCCGCCGGGGAGCTGTTTTTT
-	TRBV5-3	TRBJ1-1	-	CARSLDHVNTEAFF	TGTGCCAGAAGCTTGGATCATGTGAACACTGAAGCTTTCTTT
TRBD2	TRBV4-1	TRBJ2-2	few	CASSQDQASGRNTGELFF	TGCGCCAGCAGCCAAGATCAGGCTAGCGGGAGGAACACCGGGGAGCTGTTTTTT
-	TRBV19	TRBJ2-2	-	CASSTSGVRDAGELFF	TGTGCCAGTAGTACCTCAGGGGTTCGGGACGCCGGGGAGCTGTTTTTT
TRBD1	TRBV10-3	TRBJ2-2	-	CAISESMTGGAAGELFF	TGTGCCATCAGTGAGTCAATGACAGGGGGCGCGGCCGGGGAGCTGTTTTTT
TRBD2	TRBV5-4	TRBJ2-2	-	CASSLIAGATTGELFF	TGTGCCAGCAGCTTGATAGCGGGGGCTACTACCGGGGAGCTGTTTTTT
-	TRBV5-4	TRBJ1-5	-	CASSLGDQPQHF	TGTGCCAGCAGCTTGGGAGATCAGCCCCAGCATTTT
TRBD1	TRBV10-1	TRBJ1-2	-	CASSEGQDYGYTF	TGCGCCAGCAGTGAGGGACAGGACTATGGCTACACCTTC
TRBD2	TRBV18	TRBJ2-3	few	CASSPPKRGAVTDTQYF	TGTGCCAGCTCACCACCGAAGCGGGGGGCCGTCACAGATACGCAGTATTTT
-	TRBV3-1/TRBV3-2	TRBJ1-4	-	CASSQGGSNGEKLFF	TGTGCCAGCAGCCAAGGGGGCAGCAACGGCGAAAAACTGTTTTTT
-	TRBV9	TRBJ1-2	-	CASSVSLREGYTF	TGTGCCAGCAGCGTAAGTCTCAGGGAAGGCTACACCTTC
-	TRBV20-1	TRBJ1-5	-	CSASYDGRDNQPQHF	TGCAGTGCTAGTTATGATGGGAGGGACAATCAGCCCCAGCATTTT
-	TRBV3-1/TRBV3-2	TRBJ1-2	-	CASSQAPRGWYTF	TGTGCCAGCAGCCAGGCCCCGCGGGGGTGGTACACCTTC
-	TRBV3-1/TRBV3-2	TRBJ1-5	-	CASSQVPDVSNQPQHF	TGTGCCAGCAGCCAAGTGCCAGATGTTAGCAATCAGCCCCAGCATTTT
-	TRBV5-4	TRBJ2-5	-	CASSLDRKETQYF	TGTGCCAGCAGCTTGGACAGGAAAGAGACCCAGTACTTC
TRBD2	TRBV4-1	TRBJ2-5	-	CASSQAGLAGARTQYF	TGCGCCAGCAGCCAAGCTGGACTAGCGGGGGCAAGAACCCAGTACTTC
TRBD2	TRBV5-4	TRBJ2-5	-	CASSSLLAGGLETQYF	TGTGCCAGCAGCTCCCTACTAGCGGGGGGGCTAGAGACCCAGTACTTC
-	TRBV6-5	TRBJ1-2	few	CASSYRRDSNYGYTF	TGTGCCAGCAGTTACAGGCGGGACTCTAACTATGGCTACACCTTC
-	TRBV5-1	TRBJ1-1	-	CASSLGERNTEAFF	TGCGCCAGCAGCTTGGGGGAGAGGAACACTGAAGCTTTCTTT
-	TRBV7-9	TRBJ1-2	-	CASQGGGSNYGYTF	TGTGCCAGCCAGGGCGGGGGATCTAACTATGGCTACACCTTC
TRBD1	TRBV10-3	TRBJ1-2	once	CAISDWVPGGYGYTF	TGTGCCATCAGTGATTGGGTCCCAGGGGGATATGGCTACACCTTC
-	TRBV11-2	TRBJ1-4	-	CASSLTMWGDEKLFF	TGTGCCAGCAGCTTAACCATGTGGGGGGATGAAAAACTGTTTTTT
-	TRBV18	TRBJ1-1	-	CASSRGQPNTEAFF	TGTGCCAGCTCACGGGGGCAGCCGAACACTGAAGCTTTCTTT